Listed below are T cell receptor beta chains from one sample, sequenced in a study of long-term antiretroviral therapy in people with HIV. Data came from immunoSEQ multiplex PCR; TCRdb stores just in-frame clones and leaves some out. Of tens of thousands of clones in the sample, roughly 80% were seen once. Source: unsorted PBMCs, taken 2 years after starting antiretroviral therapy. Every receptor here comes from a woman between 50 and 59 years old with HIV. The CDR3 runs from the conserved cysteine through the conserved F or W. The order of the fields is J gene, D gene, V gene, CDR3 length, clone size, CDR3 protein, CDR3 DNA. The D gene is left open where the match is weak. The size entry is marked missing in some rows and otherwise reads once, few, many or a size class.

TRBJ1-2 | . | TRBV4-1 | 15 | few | CASSQVHWGDYGYTF | TGCGCCAGCAGCCAAGTCCATTGGGGGGACTATGGCTACACCTTC
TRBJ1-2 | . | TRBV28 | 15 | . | CASSLAGVYVYGYTF | TGTGCCAGCAGTTTAGCAGGGGTTTATGTCTATGGCTACACCTTC
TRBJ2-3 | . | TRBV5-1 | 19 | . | CASNEGGRLAVTSTDTQYF | TGCGCCAGCAACGAAGGGGGACGGTTGGCGGTTACTAGCACAGATACGCAGTATTTT
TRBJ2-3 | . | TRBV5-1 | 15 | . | CASSFRGQKTDTQYF | TGCGCCAGCAGCTTTAGAGGTCAGAAAACAGATACGCAGTATTTT
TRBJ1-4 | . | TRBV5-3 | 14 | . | CASSGEVENEKLFF | TGTGCCAGCAGCGGGGAGGTTGAGAATGAAAAACTGTTTTTT
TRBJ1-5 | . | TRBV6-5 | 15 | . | CASSPTVNSNQPQHF | TGTGCCAGCAGTCCTACAGTAAATAGCAATCAGCCCCAGCATTTT
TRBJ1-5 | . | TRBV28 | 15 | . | CASSFRGSLGQPQHF | TGTGCCAGCAGTTTCAGGGGATCGCTTGGTCAGCCCCAGCATTTT
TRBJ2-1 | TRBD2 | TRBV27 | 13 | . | CASSLREGNEQFF | TGTGCCAGCAGCCTCAGGGAGGGCAATGAGCAGTTCTTC
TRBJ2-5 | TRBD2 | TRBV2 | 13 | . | CASRLAGEVTQYF | TGTGCCAGCCGCCTAGCGGGGGAGGTGACCCAGTACTTC
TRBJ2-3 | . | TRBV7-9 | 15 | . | CASSTGRGGTDTQYF | TGTGCCAGCAGCACCGGGCGCGGGGGCACAGATACGCAGTATTTT
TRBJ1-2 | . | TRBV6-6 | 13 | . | CASSYPGFYGYTF | TGTGCCAGCAGTTACCCGGGATTCTATGGCTACACCTTC
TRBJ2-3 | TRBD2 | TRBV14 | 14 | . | CASSQDRRGNTQYF | TGTGCCAGCAGCCAAGATCGGCGGGGGAATACGCAGTATTTT
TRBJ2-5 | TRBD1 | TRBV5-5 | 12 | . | CASSVTGEDQYF | TGTGCCAGCAGCGTGACAGGGGAGGACCAGTACTTC
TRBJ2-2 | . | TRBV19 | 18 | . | CASSIDPLVGEYTGELFF | TGTGCCAGTAGTATAGATCCCCTCGTGGGAGAATACACCGGGGAGCTGTTTTTT
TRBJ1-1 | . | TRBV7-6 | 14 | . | CASSFSGVGSEAFF | TGTGCCAGCAGCTTTTCCGGAGTTGGATCTGAAGCTTTCTTT
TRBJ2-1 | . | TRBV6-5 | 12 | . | CASSSDYNEQFF | TGTGCCAGCAGTTCGGACTACAATGAGCAGTTCTTC
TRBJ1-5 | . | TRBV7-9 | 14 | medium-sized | CASSLTPSNQPQHF | TGTGCCAGCAGCTTGACCCCGAGCAATCAGCCCCAGCATTTT
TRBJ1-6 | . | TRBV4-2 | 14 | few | CASSLTGSNSPLHF | TGTGCCAGCAGCCTTACAGGGTCAAATTCACCCCTCCACTTT
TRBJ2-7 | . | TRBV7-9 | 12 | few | CASSSFSYEQYF | TGTGCCAGCAGCTCCTTCTCCTACGAGCAGTACTTC
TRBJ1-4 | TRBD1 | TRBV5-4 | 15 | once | CASSARDRVGEKLFF | TGTGCCAGCAGCGCCCGGGACAGGGTTGGAGAAAAACTGTTTTTT
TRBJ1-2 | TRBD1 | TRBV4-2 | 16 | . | CASSQDRDRVVDGYTF | TGTGCCAGCAGCCAAGATAGGGACAGGGTAGTGGATGGCTACACCTTC
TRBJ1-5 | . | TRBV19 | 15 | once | CASSNQAGLNQPQHF | TGTGCCAGTAGTAACCAGGCAGGGCTAAATCAGCCCCAGCATTTT
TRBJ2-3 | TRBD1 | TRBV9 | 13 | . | CASSTDRASTMYF | TGTGCCAGCAGCACAGACAGGGCCTCAACTATGTATTTT
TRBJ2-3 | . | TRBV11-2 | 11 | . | CASRSRETQYF | TGTGCCAGCAGGAGCAGGGAGACGCAGTATTTT
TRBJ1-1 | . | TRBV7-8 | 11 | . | CASSLRTEAFF | TGTGCCAGCAGCTTACGCACTGAAGCTTTCTTT
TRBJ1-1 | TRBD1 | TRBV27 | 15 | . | CASSLSGQEGTEAFF | TGTGCCAGCAGTTTATCAGGACAGGAGGGCACTGAAGCTTTCTTT
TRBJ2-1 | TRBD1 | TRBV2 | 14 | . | CATMPGTGRHEQFF | TGTGCCACCATGCCGGGGACAGGGCGTCATGAGCAGTTCTTC
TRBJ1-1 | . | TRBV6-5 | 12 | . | CASRTAGTEAFF | TGTGCCAGCAGGACGGCGGGGACTGAAGCTTTCTTT
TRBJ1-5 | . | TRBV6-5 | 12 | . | CASHGSGQPQHF | TGTGCCAGCCACGGGTCGGGGCAGCCCCAGCATTTT
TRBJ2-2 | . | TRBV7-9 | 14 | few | CASSLGGNTGELFF | TGTGCCAGCAGCTTAGGGGGGAACACCGGGGAGCTGTTTTTT
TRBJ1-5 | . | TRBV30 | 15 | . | CAWSVPGTLNQPQHF | TGTGCCTGGAGTGTGCCCGGGACACTCAATCAGCCCCAGCATTTT
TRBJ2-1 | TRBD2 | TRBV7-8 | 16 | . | CASSHRIAGGLGEQFF | TGTGCCAGCAGCCACCGAATAGCGGGGGGGCTCGGTGAGCAGTTCTTC
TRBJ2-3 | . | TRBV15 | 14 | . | CATSLSTSTDTQYF | TGTGCCACCAGCCTCTCCACTAGCACAGATACGCAGTATTTT
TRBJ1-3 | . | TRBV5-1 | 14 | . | CASSLGTDGNTIYF | TGCGCCAGCAGCTTAGGGACTGATGGAAACACCATATATTTT